This entry lists 19 T cell receptor beta chains sequenced from one sample in a study of vaccination and CD4 T cells after COVID-19. Antigen specificity for these receptors is unknown. With the Oncomine TCR Beta short-read assay, DNA from cultured CD4+ T cells was sequenced. From the PCR reads, TCRdb called clonotypes with MiXCR, one entry per CDR3 protein. Altogether about 19,000 distinct CDR3 sequences are present, 35% to 50% being singletons, with the ten largest covering around 7.7%. Documented treatment: approximately 11-day PBMC culture with coronavirus spike peptide pools or control peptides (ViraFEST assay). The sample in question was CD4+ T cells from blood, cultured in vitro, obtained after SARS-CoV-2 vaccination. The receptors originated from a human donor who had recovered from COVID-19.

This clonotype was counted between two and nine times. The rearrangement uses TRBV18 and TRBJ2-7, with 8 bases matching TRBD1. V dropped 2 bases and J dropped 3; count of bases not matched to a gene: 6. The CDR3 is 15 amino acids. The germline CDR1 and CDR2 sequences are KGHSH and LQKENI. Written as DNA, the CDR3 is TGTGCCAGCTCACCATCTGGACAGGGCAGCTACGAGCAGTACTTC. Encoded protein: CASSPSGQGSYEQYF.

The chain recombines TRBV19 with TRBJ2-2, with D perhaps matching TRBD1 or TRBD2 (6 bases each). V was shortened by 6 bases and J by 5 bases, with 13 bases between the two germline ends. Germline V CDR1 and CDR2: LNHDA, SQIVND (reference sequence). The CDR3 loop spans 14 amino acids. CDR3 protein: CASRVGGPTGELFF. The CDR3 DNA reads as TGTGCCAGTAGGGTTGGGGGGCCGACCGGGGAGCTGTTTTTT.

The chain carries TRBV27 and TRBJ2-7; tentative D call: TRBD1 (6 bases). V lost 5 bases and J 2 bases, leaving 16 bases between the germline ends. This CDR3 is 15 amino acids long. The germline V gene encodes CDR1 MNHEY and CDR2 SMNVEV (reference sequence). CDR3 sequence: CASSPSGAGPYEQYF. CDR3 DNA: TGTGCCAGCAGTCCCTCAGGGGCAGGGCCCTACGAGCAGTACTTC.

The chain uses TRBV7-2 and TRBJ2-3; no definite D call. V was shortened by 5 bases and J by 1 base, with 4 bases between the two germline ends. The CDR3 totals 12 residues. CDR1 is SGHTA and CDR2 is FQGNSA in the germline V gene. CDR3 coding DNA: TGTGCCAGCAGCCGTCGCACAGATACGCAGTATTTT. It is translated as CASSRRTDTQYF.

J is TRBJ2-5 and V is TRBV2; possibly TRBD2 for D (5 bases). This CDR3 has 15 amino acids. V lost 5 bases to trimming and J lost 5 bases, with 18 bases between them. CDR1 SNHLY and CDR2 FYNNEI come from the germline V gene. As DNA, the CDR3 is TGTGCCAGCAGTCCGGAGAGGGATAGAGTGGAGACCCAGTACTTC. This gives the protein CASSPERDRVETQYF.

The chain is built from TRBV11-2 and TRBJ1-5, with no clear D. The CDR3 loop spans 14 amino acids. Trimming took 5 bases from V and 6 from J, leaving 14 bases between them. Germline assignment: CDR1 SGHAT and CDR2 FQNNGV. The CDR3 region has the DNA TGTGCCAGCAGCCCCTCCGGGAACCGTCAGCCCCAGCATTTT. This codes for CASSPSGNRQPQHF.

CDR3: CASRHSNYEQYF. CDR3 nucleotide sequence: TGTGCCAGTAGGCACTCAAACTACGAGCAGTACTTC. This chain uses TRBV5-3 with TRBJ2-7; D not resolved. TRBV5-3 is classed as an ORF, of uncertain function. V was trimmed by 8 bases and J by 3 bases, leaving 12 bases between them. CDR3 length equals 12 residues.

About this clonotype itself: This may arise from a read error, as a much more abundant clone is one base away. J is TRBJ2-5 and V is TRBV5-4; 8 bases fit TRBD1. The CDR3 is made up of 14 amino acids. The ends lost 6 bases at V and 4 bases at J; junction bases unmatched: 8. Looked up from germline, CDR1 is SGHNT and CDR2 is YYREEE (reference sequence). For the CDR3, the DNA is TGTGCCAGCAACTACAGGGGGAAGTCAGAGACCCAGTACTTC. Translating it yields CASNYRGKSETQYF.

The gene calls are TRBV6-5 and TRBJ2-1; D ambiguous. With 3 bases removed from V and 9 bases from J, the gap between germline ends came to 9 bases. The germline V gene has CDR1 MNHEY and CDR2 SVGAGI. The CDR3 is made up of 12 amino acids. This CDR3 reads CASSYRPAEQFF. CDR3 sequence (DNA): TGTGCCAGCAGTTATCGACCCGCTGAGCAGTTCTTC.

This chain connects TRBV4-2 to TRBJ2-7; a weak D match, TRBD2 (5 bases). Trimming shortened V by 0 bases and J by 6 bases, and 15 bases separated the two germline ends. The CDR3 covers 15 residues. Germline values: CDR1 LGHNA, CDR2 YNFKEQ. The CDR3 region is CASSQEVHGRGEQYF. DNA of the CDR3: TGTGCCAGCAGCCAAGAGGTACATGGGAGAGGCGAGCAGTACTTC.

The CDR3, as DNA: TGTGCCAGCAGCCAAGGACAGGGACTCTCTGGAAACACCATATATTTT. Protein product: CASSQGQGLSGNTIYF. V is TRBV7-6 and J is TRBJ1-3; 8 nucleotides align to TRBD1. Germline CDR1 reads SGHVS; CDR2 reads FNYEAQ. V lost 5 bases and J lost 0; bases outside the gene matches: 6. The CDR3 length is 16 residues. The variable domain in full, completed from reference TRBV7-6 and TRBJ1-3, reads GAGVSQSPRYKVTKRGQDVALRCDPISGHVSLYWYRQALGQGPEFLTYFNYEAQQDKSGLPNDRFSAERPEGSISTLTIQRTEQRDSAMYRCASSQGQGLSGNTIYFGEGSWLTVV.

This clonotype was seen a handful of times. The CDR3: CAIAAPRVSTDTQYF. The DNA for the CDR3 is TGTGCCATCGCCGCCCCCCGCGTTAGCACAGATACGCAGTATTTT. J is TRBJ2-3 and V is TRBV28; D not resolved. Germline V lookup: CDR1 MDHEN, CDR2 SYDVKM. Trimming left V 10 bases short and J 0 bases short, with 17 bases between. This CDR3 comprises 15 residues.

The genes are TRBV7-2 and TRBJ2-3; 8 nucleotides agree with TRBD1. The V segment lost 2 bases and the J segment 6 bases; nucleotides outside the gene matches: 4. The CDR3 has 14 amino acids. Looked up from germline, CDR1 is SGHTA and CDR2 is FQGNSA. DNA for the CDR3: TGTGCCAGCAGCTTACGTCAGGGGGCGGATACGCAGTATTTT. The encoded protein is CASSLRQGADTQYF.

The chain is built from TRBV27 and TRBJ1-6, with 8 bases aligning to TRBD1. Germline V lookup: CDR1 MNHEY, CDR2 SMNVEV (reference sequence). Unmatched junction bases numbered 4, after V lost 3 bases and J lost 9 bases. The CDR3 consists of 14 residues. The CDR3 reads CASSFDRGLSPLHF. The CDR3 coding sequence is TGTGCCAGCAGTTTTGACAGGGGTCTTTCACCCCTCCACTTT.

The chain has TRBV7-3 and TRBJ2-2; D is undetermined. The CDR3 runs 13 residues. The germline V gene encodes CDR1 SGHTA and CDR2 FQGTGA. Trimming cost V 5 bases and J 4 bases, with 8 bases left between them. The DNA of the CDR3 is TGTGCCAGCAGCATCTCTAGCACCGGGGAGCTGTTTTTT. This codes for CASSISSTGELFF.

The chain recombines TRBV27 with TRBJ2-3; D is perhaps TRBD2 (6 bases). V was pared by 1 base and J by 2 bases, with 13 bases between. The length of the CDR3 is 16 residues. Germline V gene data show CDR1 as MNHEY and CDR2 as SMNVEV (reference sequence). CDR3 in DNA: TGTGCCAGCAGTTTATTTCTTGGGGGGACCACAGATACGCAGTATTTT. It translates to CASSLFLGGTTDTQYF.

This sequence joins TRBV27 and TRBJ1-4; 11 bases are shared with TRBD1. V dropped 6 bases and J dropped 5; count of bases not matched to a gene: 2. Germline V lookup: CDR1 MNHEY, CDR2 SMNVEV (reference sequence). There are 14 residues in the CDR3. The chain's CDR3 is CASRRDRGNEKLFF. The CDR3, as DNA: TGTGCCAGCAGACGGGACAGGGGGAATGAAAAACTGTTTTTT.

The chain combines TRBV6-2 or TRBV6-3 with TRBJ2-5, with TRBD2 identical over 9 bases. The CDR3 is made up of 16 amino acids. Looked up from germline, CDR1 is MNHEY and CDR2 is SVGEGT. V lost 0 bases to trimming and J lost 2 bases; unmatched junction nucleotides: 4. The CDR3 spells CASSYSGTSLQETQYF. Written as DNA, the CDR3 is TGTGCCAGCAGTTACTCCGGGACTAGCTTACAAGAGACCCAGTACTTC.

The chain is built from TRBV24-1 and TRBJ2-1, with a tentative D call TRBD2 (6 bases). The CDR3 loop spans 17 amino acids. Germline-derived CDR1 and CDR2 are KGHDR and SFDVKD. The ends were cut back, 4 bases at V and 5 bases at J, with 20 bases in the middle. Here the CDR3 DNA reads TGTGCCACCAGTGAGCGGGGACTTAGAGCCCGACACAATGAGCAGTTCTTC. Encoded protein: CATSERGLRARHNEQFF.